These 24 T cell receptor beta chains share one sample of origin, sequenced in a study of early T cells in non-severe SARS-CoV-2 infection. TCRdb analysed the 5' RACE reads with MiXCR anew, one entry per CDR3 protein. The top ten hold 13% of the sample, which has around 47,000 distinct CDR3 sequences, 8% to 13% seen once. Sequences were obtained from whole blood. The receptors shown here come from an adult who was a healthcare worker with PCR-confirmed SARS-CoV-2 infection or an uninfected control (not recorded which).

V gene TRBV7-2 combines with J gene TRBJ2-1; a possible D gene is TRBD2 (5 bases). Per germline, CDR1 SGHTA and CDR2 FQGNSA. This CDR3 has 15 amino acids. Deletions cut 0 bases from V and 5 bases from J, with 11 bases between. The DNA of the CDR3 is TGTGCCAGCAGCTTAGCAGGACTGGTTGACAATGAGCAGTTCTTC. Its translation is CASSLAGLVDNEQFF.

This chain links TRBV24-1 with TRBJ1-1; tentatively, D is TRBD1 (5 bases). V gave up 2 bases and J gave up 11 bases, with 14 bases separating them. CDR1 is KGHDR, CDR2 SFDVKD, per germline. This CDR3 comprises 13 residues. Here the CDR3 reads CATSDWLRGEAFF. CDR3 coding DNA: TGTGCCACCAGTGATTGGCTTCGGGGGGAGGCTTTCTTT.

This clonotype was counted many times. This sequence joins TRBV4-3 and TRBJ2-6; D gene unclear. Germline CDR1 and CDR2: LGHNA and YSLEER. The CDR3 covers 16 residues. The V and J ends lost 0 bases and 4 bases respectively, with 10 bases between them. The CDR3 here is CASSQEGLGGANVLTF. The CDR3 DNA is TGCGCCAGCAGCCAAGAAGGGTTAGGAGGGGCCAACGTCCTGACTTTC.

This clonotype was seen at least ten times. The gene calls are TRBV5-4 and TRBJ2-2, with D unclear. Germline V gives CDR1 SGHNT, CDR2 YYREEE (reference sequence). The ends were cut back, 3 bases at V and 4 bases at J, with 16 bases in the middle. This CDR3 has 16 residues. Here the CDR3 DNA reads TGTGCCAGCAGCTCAGCTCTACAAAAGAGCACCGGGGAGCTGTTTTTT. This codes for CASSSALQKSTGELFF.

This clonotype was observed a few times. The chain employs TRBV28 and TRBJ2-5; 14 bases line up with TRBD2. This CDR3 comprises 14 residues. Germline CDR1 and CDR2: MDHEN and SYDVKM. J lost 4 bases, V lost 8 bases, and 3 bases had no gene match. CDR3 sequence (DNA): TGTGCCAGCGGGACTAGCGGGAGTGGAGAGACCCAGTACTTC. Translating gives CASGTSGSGETQYF.

The rearrangement links TRBV4-2 to TRBJ1-1; the match to TRBD1 covers 10 bases. Germline V gene data show CDR1 as LGHNA and CDR2 as YNFKEQ. The ends lost 1 base at V and 1 base at J; junction bases unmatched: 0. The CDR3 runs to 15 residues. The CDR3 DNA reads as TGTGCCAGCAGCCAAGGACAGGGGGCGAACACTGAAGCTTTCTTT. Protein product: CASSQGQGANTEAFF.

In this sample, this clonotype turned up many times. The V gene is TRBV5-4, the J gene TRBJ2-1; D is possibly TRBD2 (6 bases). The V and J ends lost 4 bases and 8 bases respectively, with 16 bases between them. The CDR3 extends over 14 amino acids. CDR1 and CDR2 (germline): SGHNT, YYREEE (reference sequence). The CDR3 reads CASSPGTSPYEQFF. Here the CDR3 DNA reads TGTGCCAGCAGCCCCGGGACTTCCCCCTATGAGCAGTTCTTC.

V usage is TRBV15 and J usage is TRBJ2-5; 9 positions agree with TRBD1. The junction had 9 bases not matched to a gene; V was cut back by 4 bases and J by 3 bases. CDR1 is LNHNV, CDR2 YYDKDF, per germline (reference sequence). The CDR3 spans 16 residues. The CDR3 here is CATSTLGQGLKETQYF. In DNA form, the CDR3 reads TGTGCCACCAGCACCCTGGGACAGGGACTCAAAGAGACCCAGTACTTC.

Only a few counts were recorded for this clonotype. The chain carries TRBV20-1 and TRBJ1-2; maybe TRBD1 (5 bases). The CDR3 has 16 residues. CDR1 is DFQATT, CDR2 SNEGSKA, per germline (reference sequence). V lost 1 base and J 3 bases, leaving 18 bases between the germline ends. The CDR3 coding sequence is TGCAGTGCTAGAGGAGGGACGGCCCGTCTGGACTATGGCTACACCTTC. It is translated as CSARGGTARLDYGYTF.

This chain uses TRBV13 with TRBJ1-4; TRBD1 is a possible D gene (6 bases). The germline V and J ends were trimmed by 4 bases and 3 bases, with 12 bases remaining between them. Germline CDR1 reads PRHDT; CDR2 reads FYEKMQ (reference sequence). CDR3 length: 15 residues. The chain's CDR3 is CASSYREGANEKLFF. The CDR3 DNA sequence: TGTGCCAGCAGCTACAGGGAGGGGGCTAATGAAAAACTGTTTTTT. The full variable domain, with the rest looked up from reference TRBV13 and TRBJ1-4, is AAGVIQSPRHLIKEKRETATLKCYPIPRHDTVYWYQQGPGQDPQFLISFYEKMQSDKGSIPDRFSAQQFSDYHSELNMSSLELGDSALYFCASSYREGANEKLFFGSGTQLSVL.

This clonotype was seen a few times. The J gene is TRBJ2-2, the V gene TRBV3-2; the table's D call, TRBD1, was not checked against the DNA. TRBV3-2 is a known pseudogene. The CDR3 loop spans 16 amino acids. The CDR3 DNA reads TGTGCCAGCAGTTACCCCCGGGACGGGAACACCGGGGAGCTGTTTTTT. Protein product: CASSYPRDGNTGELFF.

This chain links TRBV5-1 with TRBJ2-1, with 12 bases that match TRBD2. V gave up 4 bases and J gave up 14 bases; unmatched junction bases: 10. This CDR3 comprises 14 residues. Germline V gives CDR1 SGHRS, CDR2 YFSETQ. The CDR3 loop reads CASSGTLAGGSKFF. CDR3 DNA sequence: TGCGCCAGCAGCGGAACCCTAGCGGGAGGGTCCAAGTTCTTC.

In this sample, this clonotype turned up many times. V gene TRBV3-1 combines with J gene TRBJ1-2; TRBD1 matches at 8 bases. The V segment lost 4 bases and the J segment 13 bases; nucleotides outside the gene matches: 11. The CDR3 sequence is 13 residues long. Germline assignment: CDR1 LGHDT and CDR2 YNNKEL (reference sequence). This CDR3 is CASSPLGQGGFTF. The CDR3 nucleotides read TGTGCCAGCAGCCCACTTGGACAGGGCGGATTCACCTTC.

This clonotype was observed a handful of times. The chain recombines TRBV6-6 with TRBJ2-3; D is possibly TRBD2 (5 bases). CDR1 is MNHNY, CDR2 SVGAGI, per germline (reference sequence). The V gene lost 9 bases and the J gene lost 0 bases, with 7 bases spanning the gap. This CDR3 has 12 amino acids. The CDR3 bases are TGTGCCAGTCTAGCTAGCACAGATACGCAGTATTTT. It specifies CASLASTDTQYF.

Note on this clonotype: One junction end does not reproduce the germline sequence, and a read error may be involved. The chain carries TRBV7-3 and TRBJ2-2, with a tentative D call TRBD2 (5 bases). The length of the CDR3 is 12 residues. Germline V lookup: CDR1 SGHTA, CDR2 FQGTGA. CDR3 region: CASSRYAGEMFF. The CDR3 coding sequence is TGTGCCAGCAGCCGGTATGCCGGGGAGATGTTTTTT.

V gene TRBV6-6 combines with J gene TRBJ2-7, with D tentatively TRBD1 (6 bases). Germline V gives CDR1 MNHNY, CDR2 SVGAGI (reference sequence). The length of the CDR3 is 13 residues. Trimming left V 6 bases short and J 2 bases short, with 11 bases between. The CDR3 spells CASSPGDTYEQYF. Here the CDR3 DNA reads TGTGCCAGCAGCCCAGGGGATACCTACGAGCAGTACTTC.

This clonotype was found many times. The genes are TRBV7-9 and TRBJ1-6; TRBD1 is a possible D gene (5 bases). V was shortened by 1 base and J by 8 bases, with 12 bases between the two germline ends. The CDR3 sequence is 15 residues long. In germline, CDR1 is SEHNR, CDR2 FQNEAQ (reference sequence). The CDR3: CASSLGDVTYSPLHF. As DNA, the CDR3 is TGTGCCAGCAGCTTAGGGGACGTCACTTATTCACCCCTCCACTTT.

Concerning this clonotype itself: A much larger clonotype is one base distant, so this may be a read error. The chain recombines TRBV9 with TRBJ2-6; perhaps TRBD1 as D (6 bases). CDR1 is SGDLS and CDR2 is YYNGEE in the germline V gene. This CDR3 is 16 amino acids long. CDR3 protein: CASSLVRGSGAYVLTF. The CDR3 nucleotides are TGTGCCAGCAGCCTAGTCAGGGGCTCTGGGGCCTACGTCCTGACTTTC.

This clonotype was counted at least ten times. An end of the junction does not agree with germline; a read error may underlie this. The chain employs TRBV15 and TRBJ2-7; 9 bases match TRBD2. The CDR3 covers 17 residues. Germline V lookup: CDR1 LNHNV, CDR2 YYDKDF (reference sequence). The DNA for the CDR3 is TGTGCCACCAGCAGAGATCTGATAGCGGGAGCTTCCTCCGAGCAGTACTTC. Translating it yields CATSRDLIAGASSEQYF.

The V and J genes are TRBV28 and TRBJ2-7; no firm D call. Per germline, CDR1 MDHEN and CDR2 SYDVKM. CDR3 length equals 11 residues. Trimming cost V 4 bases and J 5 bases, with 6 bases left between them. CDR3 DNA sequence: TGTGCCAGCAGTTCCTCGGACGAGCAGTACTTC. Translating it yields CASSSSDEQYF.

At least ten counts were recorded for this clonotype. The chain links TRBV24-1 to TRBJ2-7; D remains ambiguous. Germline CDR1 reads KGHDR; CDR2 reads SFDVKD. V was shortened by 9 bases and J by 5 bases, with 1 base between the two germline ends. The CDR3 spans 8 residues. The CDR3 spells CATHEQYF. The CDR3, as DNA: TGTGCCACCCACGAGCAGTACTTC.

Many counts were recorded for this clonotype. The chain links TRBV7-2 to TRBJ2-5; D possibly uses TRBD1 or TRBD2 (5 bases each). Germline V gene sequence: CDR1 SGHTA, CDR2 FQGNSA. Trimming cost V 1 base and J 2 bases, with 8 bases left between them. This CDR3 contains 14 residues. CDR3 region: CASSLVGVQETQYF. Written as DNA, the CDR3 is TGTGCCAGCAGCTTAGTGGGGGTTCAAGAGACCCAGTACTTC.

This rearrangement joins TRBV28 to TRBJ2-3; D is uncertain. V was trimmed by 3 bases and J by 10 bases, leaving 14 bases between them. CDR1 and CDR2 (germline): MDHEN, SYDVKM. CDR3 length equals 13 residues. Here the CDR3 DNA reads TGTGCCAGCAGTTTTAACAGTCCCTTGTCGCAGTATTTT. Translated, it gives CASSFNSPLSQYF. The full variable domain, completed using reference TRBV28 and TRBJ2-3, is DVKVTQSSRYLVKRTGEKVFLECVQDMDHENMFWYRQDPGLGLRLIYFSYDVKMKEKGDIPEGYSVSREKKERFSLILESASTNQTSMYLCASSFNSPLSQYFGPGTRLTVL.

In this sample, this clonotype turned up many times. V is TRBV14 and J is TRBJ1-1; 8 bases line up with TRBD1. The CDR3 length is 19 residues. V dropped 1 base and J dropped 0; count of bases not matched to a gene: 13. Germline assignment: CDR1 SGHDN and CDR2 FVKESK. CDR3 amino acids: CASSQGVRHRGKVNTEAFF. The CDR3 bases are TGTGCCAGCAGCCAAGGAGTGAGGCACAGGGGGAAGGTGAACACTGAAGCTTTCTTT.